Given below is one T cell receptor beta chain in context. The antigen remains unidentified. The data belong to a study of cytomegalovirus exposure and HLA in healthy donors. Study-wide results and limits: Looking again later, the authors saw that most CMV-associated TCR beta chains seemed HLA-restricted.

The CDR3 runs to 14 residues. CDR1 and CDR2 (germline): GTSNPN, SVGIG (reference sequence). V was clipped by 4 bases and J by 5 bases, with 14 bases between them. Primers included in the PCR were 60 Vbeta and 13 Jbeta primers. Produced via immunoSEQ multiplex PCR; TCRdb's table is partial and in-frame only. This table holds 100,000 to 150,000 clones, about 80% found once. The sequencing input was PBMCs. This sequence joins TRBV30 and TRBJ1-4, with a weak D call TRBD1 (5 bases). The receptor was derived from a woman aged 50 to 65 in good health and CMV-seronegative. In DNA, the CDR3 is TGTGCCTGGACGACGACAGTCCTAAATGAAAAACTGTTTTTT. This encodes CAWTTTVLNEKLFF.